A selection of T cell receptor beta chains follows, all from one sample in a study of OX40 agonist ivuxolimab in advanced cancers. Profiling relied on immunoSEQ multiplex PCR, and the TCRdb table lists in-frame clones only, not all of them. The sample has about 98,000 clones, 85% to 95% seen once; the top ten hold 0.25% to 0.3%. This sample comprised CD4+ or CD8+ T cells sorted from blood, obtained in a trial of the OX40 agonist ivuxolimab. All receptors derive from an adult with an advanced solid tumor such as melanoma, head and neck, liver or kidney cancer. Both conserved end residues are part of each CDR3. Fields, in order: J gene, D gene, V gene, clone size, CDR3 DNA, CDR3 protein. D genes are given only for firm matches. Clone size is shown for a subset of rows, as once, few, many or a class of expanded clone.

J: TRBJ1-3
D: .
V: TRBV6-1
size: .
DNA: TGTGCCAGCAGGGGTACTTCGTATGGAAACACCATATATTTT
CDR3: CASRGTSYGNTIYF

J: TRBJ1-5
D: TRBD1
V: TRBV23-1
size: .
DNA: TGCGCCAGCAGTCAAATGGGACAGGGGGCTGGGCAGCCCCAGCATTTT
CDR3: CASSQMGQGAGQPQHF

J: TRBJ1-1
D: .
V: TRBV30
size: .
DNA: TGTGCCTGGAGTCCCTCAGGGGCCGGGGAAGCTTTCTTT
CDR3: CAWSPSGAGEAFF

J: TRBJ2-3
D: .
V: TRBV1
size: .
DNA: TGCACCAGCAGCCAAGAGACTAGCGGCCTCACAGATACGCAGTATTTT
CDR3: CTSSQETSGLTDTQYF

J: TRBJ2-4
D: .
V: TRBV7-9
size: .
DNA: TGTGCCAGCAGCTTAGTTGAGAGGGATGATTTTCAGTACTTC
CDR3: CASSLVERDDFQYF

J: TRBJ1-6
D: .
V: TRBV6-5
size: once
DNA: TGTGCCAGCAGCTATGACAGGCCTATGAATTCACCCCTCCACTTT
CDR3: CASSYDRPMNSPLHF

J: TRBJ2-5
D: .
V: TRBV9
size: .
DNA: TGTGCCAGCAGCGTAGCTAGGTACCAAGAGACCCAGTACTTC
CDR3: CASSVARYQETQYF

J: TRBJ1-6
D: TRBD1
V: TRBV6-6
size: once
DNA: TGTGCCAGCAGTTACGGGGCAGGGGGCCTTTCACCCCTCCACTTT
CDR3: CASSYGAGGLSPLHF

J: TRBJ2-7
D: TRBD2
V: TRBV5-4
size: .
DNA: TGCGCCAGCAGCCGGGAGGCAGCGGGGGGGATCCCCTACGAGCAGTACTTC
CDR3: CASSREAAGGIPYEQYF

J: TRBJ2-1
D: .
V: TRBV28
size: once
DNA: TGTGCCAGCAGTTTAGGGACACAGTACAATGAGCAGTTCTTC
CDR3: CASSLGTQYNEQFF

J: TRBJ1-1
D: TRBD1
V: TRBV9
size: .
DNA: TGTGCCAGCAGCGTAGATGTAGGGGGCGGCACTGAAGCTTTCTTT
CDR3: CASSVDVGGGTEAFF

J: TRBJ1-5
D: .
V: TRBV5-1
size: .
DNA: TGCGCCAGCAGCTTGGACGACGCGCAGCCCCAGCATTTT
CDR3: CASSLDDAQPQHF

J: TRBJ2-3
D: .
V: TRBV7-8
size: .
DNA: TGTGCCAGCAGCTTAGACCGCAGCGCAGATACGCAGTATTTT
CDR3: CASSLDRSADTQYF

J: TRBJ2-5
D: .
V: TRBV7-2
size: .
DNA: TGTGCCAGCAGCCTAATCTTAGAGACCCAGTACTTC
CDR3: CASSLILETQYF

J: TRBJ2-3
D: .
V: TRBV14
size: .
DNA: TGTGCCAGCAGCCAAGATTTGGATACGCAGTATTTT
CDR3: CASSQDLDTQYF

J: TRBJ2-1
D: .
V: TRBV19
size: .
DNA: TGTGCCAGTAGTATATTCAGCAGAGAGAATGAGCAGTTCTTC
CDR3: CASSIFSRENEQFF

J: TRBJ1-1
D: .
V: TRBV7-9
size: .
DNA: TGTGCCAGCAGCTGGCGGGGCACTGAAGCTTTCTTT
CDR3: CASSWRGTEAFF

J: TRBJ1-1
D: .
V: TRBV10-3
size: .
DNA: TGTGCCATCAGTATGACGGAGAACACTGAAGCTTTCTTT
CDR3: CAISMTENTEAFF

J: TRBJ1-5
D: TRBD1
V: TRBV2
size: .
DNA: TGTGCCGAAGACAGGGGGTGGAGGCCCAATCAGCCCCAGCATTTT
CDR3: CAEDRGWRPNQPQHF

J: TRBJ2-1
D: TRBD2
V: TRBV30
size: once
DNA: TGTGCCTGGAGTGTATGGAGGGCTAGCGGGGGTAGGAATGAGCAGTTCTTC
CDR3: CAWSVWRASGGRNEQFF

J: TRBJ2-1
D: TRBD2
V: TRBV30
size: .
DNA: TGTGCCTGCATCGTTTGGGGGGGGATTATCTCCTACAATGAGCAGTTCTTC
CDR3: CACIVWGGIISYNEQFF

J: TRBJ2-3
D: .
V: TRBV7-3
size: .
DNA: TGTGCCAGCAGCCCCCGGCCCGACGGAGATACGCAGTATTTT
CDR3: CASSPRPDGDTQYF

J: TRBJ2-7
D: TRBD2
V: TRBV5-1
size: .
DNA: TGCGCCAGCAGCTTAAGATCGTATTTTAGCGGGGGGGTATACGAGCAGTACTTC
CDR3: CASSLRSYFSGGVYEQYF

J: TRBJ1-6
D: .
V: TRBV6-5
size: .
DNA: TGTGCCAGCAGTTCGAGAACCCTCCACTTT
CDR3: CASSSRTLHF

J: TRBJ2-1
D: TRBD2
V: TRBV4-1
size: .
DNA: TGCGCCGCGGGGGTATCCTACAATGAGCAGTTCTTC
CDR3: CAAGVSYNEQFF

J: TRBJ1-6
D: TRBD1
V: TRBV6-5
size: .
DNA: TGTGCCAGCAGATGGGACAGGGCCGGGAATTCACCCCTCCACTTT
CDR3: CASRWDRAGNSPLHF

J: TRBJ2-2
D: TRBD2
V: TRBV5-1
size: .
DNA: TGCGCCAGCAGCTTGGCGGGAGGGATTTCCGGGGAGCTGTTTTTT
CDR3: CASSLAGGISGELFF

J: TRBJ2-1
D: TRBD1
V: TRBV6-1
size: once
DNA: TGTGCCAGCAGTGAAGGGGCGTGGGACAGCTCCTACAATGAGCAGTTCTTC
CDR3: CASSEGAWDSSYNEQFF

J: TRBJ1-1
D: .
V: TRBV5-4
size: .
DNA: TGTGCCAGCAGCTCACCCAATACAGGGAACACTGAAGCTTTCTTT
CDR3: CASSSPNTGNTEAFF

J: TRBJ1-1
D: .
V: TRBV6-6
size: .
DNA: TGTGCCAGCAGTCTTCCCCCGGGGGCCATGAACACTGAAGCTTTCTTT
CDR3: CASSLPPGAMNTEAFF

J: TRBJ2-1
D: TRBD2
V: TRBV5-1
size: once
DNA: TGCGCCAGCAGCGGGACTAGCGGCAATGAGCAGTTCTTC
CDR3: CASSGTSGNEQFF

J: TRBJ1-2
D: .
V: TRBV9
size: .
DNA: TGTGCCAGCAGCGCGGGACCTAACTATGGCTACACCTTC
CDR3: CASSAGPNYGYTF

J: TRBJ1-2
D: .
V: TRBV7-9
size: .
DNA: TGTGCCAGCAGCTTAGACAGGGTCTATGGCTACACCTTC
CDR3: CASSLDRVYGYTF

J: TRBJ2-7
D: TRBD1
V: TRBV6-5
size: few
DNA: TGTGCCAGCAGTTACGCCCCGGGACAGAGTTACGAGCAGTACTTC
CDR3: CASSYAPGQSYEQYF

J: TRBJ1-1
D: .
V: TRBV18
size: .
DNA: TGTGCCAGCTCGGAAGGACAGACGAGAGGCACTGAAGCTTTCTTT
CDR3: CASSEGQTRGTEAFF

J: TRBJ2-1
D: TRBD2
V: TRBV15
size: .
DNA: TGTGCCACCAGCCCGTTGACTAGCGGGATTAGCGAGCAGTTCTTC
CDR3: CATSPLTSGISEQFF

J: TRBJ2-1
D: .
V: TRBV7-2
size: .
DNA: TGTGCCAGCAGCTTAGCGCGGGACAATGAGCAGTTCTTC
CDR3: CASSLARDNEQFF

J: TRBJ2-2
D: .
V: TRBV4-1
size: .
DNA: TGCGCCAGCAGCTCGACAGGGAACACCGGGGAGCTGTTTTTT
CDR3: CASSSTGNTGELFF

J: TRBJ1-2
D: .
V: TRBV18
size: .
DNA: TGTGCCAGCTCACCAACGGGGGCCGACTATGGCTACACCTTC
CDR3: CASSPTGADYGYTF

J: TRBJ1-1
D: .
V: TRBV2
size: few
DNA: TGTGCCAGCAGTGAAGCGTACCGGGGTGAAGCTTTCTTT
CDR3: CASSEAYRGEAFF

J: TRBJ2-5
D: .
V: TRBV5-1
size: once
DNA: TGCGCCAGCAGCTTGTTAACCGCCCGCCACCAAGAGACCCAGTACTTC
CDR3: CASSLLTARHQETQYF

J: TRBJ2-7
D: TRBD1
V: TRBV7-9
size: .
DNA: TGTGCCAGCAGCATAGGACAGGTAGAGCAGTACTTC
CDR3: CASSIGQVEQYF

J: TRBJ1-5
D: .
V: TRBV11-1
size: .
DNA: TGTGCCAGCAGCTTAGTGATCGGGCAGACCCAGCATTTT
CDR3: CASSLVIGQTQHF

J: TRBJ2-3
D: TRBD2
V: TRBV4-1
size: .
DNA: TGCGCCAGCAGCCCTCAGGCTAGCGGGAGGGCTGTAGATACGCAGTATTTT
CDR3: CASSPQASGRAVDTQYF

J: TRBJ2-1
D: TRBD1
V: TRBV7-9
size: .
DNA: TGTGCCAGCAGCGCAAAGACAGGGGGCCCCTACAATGAGCAGTTCTTC
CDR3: CASSAKTGGPYNEQFF

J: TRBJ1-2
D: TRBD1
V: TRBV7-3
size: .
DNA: TGTGCCAGCACCCCACCCGGACAGGTTCGGGGGGATGGCTACACCTTC
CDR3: CASTPPGQVRGDGYTF

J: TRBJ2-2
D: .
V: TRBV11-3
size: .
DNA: TGTGCCAGCAGCTTACTGGGGTCGAACACCGGGGAGCTGTTTTTT
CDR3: CASSLLGSNTGELFF

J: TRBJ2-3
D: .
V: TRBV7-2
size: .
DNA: TGTGCCAGCAGCTTAGTTCGCCGGGGACCCTCAGATACGCAGTATTTT
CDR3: CASSLVRRGPSDTQYF

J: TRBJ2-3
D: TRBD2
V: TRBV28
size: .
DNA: TGTGCCAGCAGACCTAGCGGGGGCATCACAGATACGCAGTATTTT
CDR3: CASRPSGGITDTQYF

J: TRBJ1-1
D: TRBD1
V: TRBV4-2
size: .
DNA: TGTGCCAGCAGCTTGGCGACAGGGGCCGAAGCTTTCTTT
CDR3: CASSLATGAEAFF

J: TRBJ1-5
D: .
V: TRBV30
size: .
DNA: TGTGCCTGGAGTGTGGGGGGGGGTTTTAATCAGCCCCAGCATTTT
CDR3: CAWSVGGGFNQPQHF

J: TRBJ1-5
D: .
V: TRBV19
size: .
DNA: TGTGCCAGTAGCCACGACGGTTATAGCAATCAGCCCCAGCATTTT
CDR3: CASSHDGYSNQPQHF

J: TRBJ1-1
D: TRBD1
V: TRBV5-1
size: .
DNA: TGCGCCAGCAGCTCCCAGACAGGGATCACTGAAGCTTTCTTT
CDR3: CASSSQTGITEAFF

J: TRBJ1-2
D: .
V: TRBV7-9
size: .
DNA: TGTGCCAGCAGCTTACCAGAACTCTATGGCTACACCTTC
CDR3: CASSLPELYGYTF

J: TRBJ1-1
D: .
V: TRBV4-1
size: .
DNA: TGCGCCAGCAGCCTAAGGGGCGAATCGATTGAAGCTTTCTTT
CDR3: CASSLRGESIEAFF